The sequence of this T cell receptor (beta chain) was determined in a study of identical twins. Study outcomes and limitations: The authors drew conclusions from cross-sectional statistical analysis rather than following the same donors. High-abundance cord blood beta clonotypes had fewer insertions; memory repertoires showed none.

The CDR3 covers 17 residues. Germline V CDR1 and CDR2: SQVTM, ANQGSEA. V shed 4 bases, J shed 0 bases, and the junction held 8 bases outside the gene matches. All donors were healthy, and all were Caucasian. This clonotype was counted between two and nine times. The target antigen is unknown. Template switching (which added a universal primer site) was used, and cDNA carried unique molecular identifiers. One entry per CDR3 protein, called by TCRdb with MiXCR from the 5' RACE reads. This table holds 700,000 or so distinct CDR3 sequences, around 8.6% found once. Another study also made use of these data, one on yellow fever vaccine responses in identical twins.

The chain combines TRBV29-1 with TRBJ2-1; 11 bases line up with TRBD2. The TCR sequence derives from a young woman in good health. Input material: PBMCs. CDR3: CSVVGLAGRSSYNEQFF. CDR3 bases: TGCAGCGTTGTCGGACTAGCGGGTAGAAGCTCCTACAATGAGCAGTTCTTC.